The 2 T cell receptor beta chains reported below all come from one sample, sequenced in a study of T cells in Graves' hyperthyroidism and ophthalmopathy. Amplification yielded TCR beta CDR3 regions, with RNA transcripts as the source. First-round RT-PCR of the TCR CDR3 relied on the HTBI primer set. TCRdb re-called the multiplex PCR reads with MiXCR, one entry per CDR3 protein. The sample has roughly 710,000 distinct CDR3 sequences, 30% to 40% seen once. The source material was blood. The receptor source for this set is a woman in her 40s with Graves' hyperthyroidism.

In its sample, this clonotype was seen a few times. V is TRBV7-9 and J is TRBJ2-5; D perhaps matches TRBD1 (5 bases). The CDR3 totals 15 residues. V lost 3 bases and J lost 5, with 16 bases in between. The V gene's germline CDR1 is SEHNR and CDR2 FQNEAQ (reference sequence). CDR3 bases: TGTGCCAGCAGCTTGAGTGGGGCGACGGTGGAGACCCAGTACTTC. Translation: CASSLSGATVETQYF.

This clonotype was seen repeatedly, ten times or more. The chain links TRBV15 to TRBJ2-7; D gene unclear. The germline gives CDR1 LNHNV, CDR2 YYDKDF (reference sequence). Trimming removed 3 bases at V and 2 bases at J, with 11 bases between. The CDR3 is 14 residues long. The CDR3 reads CATSRGWTAYEQYF. In DNA, the CDR3 is TGTGCCACCAGCAGGGGCTGGACGGCCTACGAGCAGTACTTC.